This entry lists 19 T cell receptor beta chains sequenced from one sample in a study of a mutant IDH1 vaccine in newly diagnosed glioma. As to time point: week 23, last vaccination. It was 300 ug of mutant IDH1 20-mer peptide that made up each vaccine dose, given with topical imiquimod. The data were produced by immunoSEQ multiplex PCR, yet TCRdb's version contains in-frame clones alone and is incomplete. The table shows about 86,000 clones, with 85% occurring only once. Their antigens are not known. The material was PBMCs, obtained from a glioma patient whose treatment included an IDH1 peptide vaccine. The receptors were gathered from a man aged 30 to 39 with glioma. Some clones in this sample may be carry-over from other donors' samples.

This chain joins TRBV7-8 and TRBJ1-5; no reliable D call. CDR1 and CDR2 (germline): SGHVS, FQNEAQ. Between the trimmed V and J ends, which lost 2 bases and 4 bases, there was a span of 9 bases. CDR3 length: 14 residues. The CDR3: CASSLSRINQPQHF. The DNA for the CDR3 is TGTGCCAGCAGCTTAAGTCGGATTAATCAGCCCCAGCATTTT.

This clone appeared a single time. J is TRBJ2-1 and V is TRBV9; 8 bases are a match to TRBD1. J lost 4 bases, V lost 0 bases, and 9 bases had no gene match. The CDR3 length is 17 residues. The V gene's germline CDR1 is SGDLS and CDR2 YYNGEE. CDR3: CASSVAGAGGAYNEQFF. As DNA, the CDR3 is TGTGCCAGCAGCGTAGCTGGGGCAGGGGGCGCGTACAATGAGCAGTTCTTC.

The chain carries TRBV30 and TRBJ2-5; D is perhaps TRBD2 (6 bases). This CDR3 is 15 amino acids long. V was shortened by 6 bases and J by 5 bases, with 22 bases between the two germline ends. Germline CDR1 is GTSNPN and CDR2 is SVGIG (reference sequence). The CDR3 here is CACPSSGTPSETQYF. CDR3 nucleotide sequence: TGTGCCTGTCCTTCCTCCGGGACTCCGAGCGAGACCCAGTACTTC.

The chain recombines TRBV27 with TRBJ1-2; a weak D match, TRBD1 (6 bases). V lost 6 bases, J lost 8 bases, and 10 bases lay in between. Germline CDR1 is MNHEY and CDR2 is SMNVEV (reference sequence). The CDR3 length is 11 residues. CDR3 bases: TGTGCCAGCAGCTCAGGGGCGGGCTACACCTTC. Its protein product is CASSSGAGYTF.

The chain joins TRBV10-3 to TRBJ2-5; 8 bases line up with TRBD1. This CDR3 spans 14 amino acids. The junction had 3 bases not matched to a gene; V was cut back by 4 bases and J by 2 bases. Germline CDR1 is ENHRY and CDR2 is SYGVKD. The CDR3 DNA reads as TGTGCCATCAGTGCCGGACAGGGTCAAGAGACCCAGTACTTC. Translating it yields CAISAGQGQETQYF.

V usage is TRBV27 and J usage is TRBJ2-2, with unresolved D. The V gene lost 1 base and the J gene lost 1 base, with 10 bases spanning the gap. The CDR3 runs to 16 residues. CDR1 and CDR2 from the germline V gene are MNHEY and SMNVEV (reference sequence). In nucleotides, the CDR3 is TGTGCCAGCAGTTTATTAGCCCGAGTGAACACCGGGGAGCTGTTTTTT. This encodes CASSLLARVNTGELFF.

CDR3 sequence: CASSPSQGRLSLADQPQHF. As DNA, the CDR3 is TGTGCCAGTAGTCCATCACAGGGGCGGCTTTCTCTAGCGGATCAGCCCCAGCATTTT. The chain has TRBV19 and TRBJ1-5, with 7 bases fitting TRBD1. J was trimmed by 5 bases and V by 5 bases; bases with no gene match: 21. Per the germline V gene, CDR1 is LNHDA and CDR2 is SQIVND (reference sequence). The CDR3 consists of 19 residues.

J is TRBJ2-7 and V is TRBV6-5; D remains unclear. Germline values: CDR1 MNHEY, CDR2 SVGAGI. The CDR3 spans 11 residues. V was trimmed by 4 bases and J by 3 bases, leaving 4 bases between them. CDR3 protein: CASSSDYEQYF. CDR3 in DNA: TGTGCCAGCAGTTCTGACTACGAGCAGTACTTC.

The chain combines TRBV9 with TRBJ2-1; D remains ambiguous. Germline CDR1 and CDR2: SGDLS and YYNGEE. The CDR3 covers 15 residues. The V end was cut by 0 bases, the J end by 0 bases, with 7 bases between. The CDR3 region is CASSVDPSSYNEQFF. The CDR3 DNA reads as TGTGCCAGCAGCGTAGATCCTAGCTCCTACAATGAGCAGTTCTTC. The full variable domain, in which reference TRBV9 and TRBJ2-1 provide the parts outside the CDR3, is DSGVTQTPKHLITATGQRVTLRCSPRSGDLSVYWYQQSLDQGLQFLIQYYNGEERAKGNILERFSAQQFPDLHSELNLSSLELGDSALYFCASSVDPSSYNEQFFGPGTRLTVL.

This chain joins TRBV7-6 and TRBJ2-5, with TRBD2 identical over 8 bases. The CDR3 has 16 residues. Trimming cost V 6 bases and J 5 bases; bases outside gene matches: 14. The germline V gene has CDR1 SGHVS and CDR2 FNYEAQ. The CDR3 here is CASRGPRGAPRETQYF. The CDR3 bases are TGTGCCAGCAGGGGGCCGCGGGGGGCCCCCCGGGAGACCCAGTACTTC.

The chain recombines TRBV7-9 with TRBJ2-3, with 9 bases lining up with TRBD1. Trimming took 4 bases from V and 13 from J; bases not matched to a gene: 3. The CDR3 covers 11 residues. Germline CDR1 and CDR2: SEHNR and FQNEAQ (reference sequence). CDR3 DNA: TGTGCCAGCAGCTCAGGGGACAGGGAGTATTTT. Translated, it gives CASSSGDREYF.

V gene TRBV7-9 combines with J gene TRBJ1-5, with D unclear. The germline V and J ends were trimmed by 5 bases and 3 bases, with 5 bases remaining between them. The CDR3 consists of 12 residues. The germline CDR1 and CDR2 sequences are SEHNR and FQNEAQ (reference sequence). This chain's CDR3 is CASSLNNQPQHF. For the CDR3, the DNA is TGTGCCAGCAGCCTTAACAATCAGCCCCAGCATTTT.

This clone was counted only a few times. The J gene is TRBJ1-1, the V gene TRBV12-5; no reliable D call. The CDR3 length is 15 residues. The V gene's germline CDR1 is LGHNT and CDR2 FRNRAP. V was pared by 0 bases and J by 6 bases, with 14 bases between. The CDR3 nucleotides read TGTGCTAGTGGTTTGGTAGGGTGGCCTCGGGCTGAAGCTTTCTTT. It translates to CASGLVGWPRAEAFF.

V usage is TRBV7-8 and J usage is TRBJ2-5; TRBD2 is a possible D gene (5 bases). The CDR3 has 17 residues. Looked up from germline, CDR1 is SGHVS and CDR2 is FQNEAQ. The germline V and J ends were trimmed by 5 bases and 5 bases, with 24 bases remaining between them. The DNA of the CDR3 is TGTGCCAGCAGCGCCTCAGGAGGCAGTGTGGTTTTGGAGACCCAGTACTTC. This translates into CASSASGGSVVLETQYF.

The chain uses TRBV2 and TRBJ2-7, with D perhaps TRBD2 (5 bases). Between the trimmed V and J ends, which lost 5 bases and 0 bases, there was a span of 11 bases. CDR3 length: 14 amino acids. Germline CDR1 SNHLY, CDR2 FYNNEI. Written as DNA, the CDR3 is TGTGCCAGCAGTACAGCGGCTAGCTCCTACGAGCAGTACTTC. It encodes CASSTAASSYEQYF.

The CDR3 spells CASSPSSGVYNEQFF. CDR3 bases: TGTGCCAGCAGCCCCTCCAGCGGGGTTTACAATGAGCAGTTCTTC. The chain couples TRBV9 to TRBJ2-1, with 7 positions matching TRBD2. The CDR3 covers 15 residues. Trimming removed 4 bases from V and 4 bases from J; junction bases left unmatched: 8. Germline V CDR1 and CDR2: SGDLS, YYNGEE.

The V call is TRBV7-9, the J call TRBJ1-6; D unresolved. V gave up 5 bases and J gave up 6 bases, with 8 bases separating them. The length of the CDR3 is 13 residues. Germline-derived CDR1 and CDR2 are SEHNR and FQNEAQ (reference sequence). CDR3 bases: TGTGCCAGCAGCCCGGACGGTAATTCACCCCTCCACTTT. It specifies CASSPDGNSPLHF.

The chain links TRBV28 to TRBJ2-5; possible D gene TRBD2, 6 bases. V gave up 6 bases and J gave up 7 bases, with 24 bases separating them. Germline V lookup: CDR1 MDHEN, CDR2 SYDVKM. The CDR3 has 16 amino acids. The CDR3 reads CASSPNARRGGGTQYF. The CDR3 DNA reads TGTGCCAGCAGCCCGAACGCTAGGAGGGGTGGTGGGACCCAGTACTTC.

The rearrangement uses TRBV6-5 and TRBJ1-1, with 10 bases that match TRBD1. The ends lost 2 bases at V and 7 bases at J; junction bases unmatched: 7. The CDR3 has 15 residues. Looked up from germline, CDR1 is MNHEY and CDR2 is SVGAGI. The DNA for the CDR3 is TGTGCCAGCAGTTACGTTCCCGGGACAGGGGTTGAAGCTTTCTTT. This translates into CASSYVPGTGVEAFF.